These 25 T cell receptor beta chains were all obtained from the same sample, sequenced in a study of control samples from healthy donors and cancer patients. Sequenced by immunoSEQ multiplex PCR; TCRdb stores in-frame clones only, minus some. Among more than 100,000 clones listed, approximately 91% were seen once. Input material: blood. These receptors originate from a woman aged 18-29 years in good health.

The genes are TRBV7-2 and TRBJ2-2; D remains ambiguous. Germline values: CDR1 SGHTA, CDR2 FQGNSA. This CDR3 has 15 residues. V lost 6 bases to trimming and J lost 4 bases, with 15 bases between them. For the CDR3, the DNA is TGTGCCAGCAGTTCGTGGACGGTGGTCACCGGGGAGCTGTTTTTT. Its protein is CASSSWTVVTGELFF.

The chain combines TRBV9 with TRBJ2-1; 8 positions match TRBD1. CDR3 length: 15 residues. V lost 4 bases and J lost 0; bases outside the gene matches: 3. CDR1 SGDLS and CDR2 YYNGEE come from the germline V gene. Here the CDR3 reads CASSSGTGSYNEQFF. The CDR3 DNA reads as TGTGCCAGCAGCTCTGGGACAGGCTCCTACAATGAGCAGTTCTTC.

This clone turned up a few times. The chain is built from TRBV7-9 and TRBJ2-1; D remains ambiguous. CDR1 SEHNR and CDR2 FQNEAQ come from the germline V gene (reference sequence). V lost 3 bases, J lost 5 bases, and 20 bases lay in between. The CDR3 extends over 17 amino acids. The CDR3 spells CASSFEPVFKAHNEQFF. The CDR3 DNA sequence: TGTGCCAGCAGCTTCGAGCCCGTGTTCAAGGCGCACAATGAGCAGTTCTTC.

This chain joins TRBV9 and TRBJ2-5; D might be TRBD1 or TRBD2, each matching 5 bases. CDR3 length equals 17 residues. Trimming pared 3 bases from V and 5 bases from J, leaving 23 bases between. Germline V gene sequence: CDR1 SGDLS, CDR2 YYNGEE. The CDR3 sequence: CASSGTSGTPHRETQYF. CDR3 in DNA: TGTGCCAGCAGCGGCACCTCCGGGACCCCTCACCGGGAGACCCAGTACTTC.

This sequence joins TRBV4-2 and TRBJ2-5; 7 positions agree with TRBD1. The trim removed 4 bases at V and 5 bases at J, leaving 7 bases unmatched. Per the germline V gene, CDR1 is LGHNA and CDR2 is YNFKEQ. The CDR3 has 14 residues. The DNA of the CDR3 is TGTGCCAGCAGCCCCACAGGGGATTTGGAGACCCAGTACTTC. Translated: CASSPTGDLETQYF.

This chain links TRBV9 with TRBJ1-1; D perhaps matches TRBD1 (5 bases). The CDR3 loop spans 15 amino acids. Germline CDR1 SGDLS, CDR2 YYNGEE. The V and J ends lost 4 bases and 3 bases respectively, with 16 bases between them. As DNA, the CDR3 is TGTGCCAGCAGCCTACGACCCCGGGGGGACACTGAAGCTTTCTTT. It is translated as CASSLRPRGDTEAFF.

The chain has TRBV4-3 and TRBJ2-7, with TRBD2 matching over 12 bases. Losses at the gene ends were 0 bases for V and 3 bases for J; bases not matched to a gene: 6. CDR3 length: 17 amino acids. Germline CDR1 LGHNA, CDR2 YSLEER. The chain's CDR3 is CASSQDSGLAGYYEQYF. CDR3 coding DNA: TGCGCCAGCAGCCAAGATTCCGGACTAGCGGGATACTACGAGCAGTACTTC.

This chain connects TRBV2 to TRBJ2-5; D is possibly TRBD2 (7 bases). This CDR3 is built from 15 residues. CDR1 and CDR2 (germline): SNHLY, FYNNEI. Trimming stripped 11 bases from V and 0 bases from J, with 19 bases between. The CDR3: CAYTWGGWYQETQYF. The CDR3 DNA follows: TGTGCCTATACTTGGGGGGGCTGGTACCAAGAGACCCAGTACTTC.

The V and J genes are TRBV11-2 and TRBJ2-3, with TRBD2 matching 11 bases. Per germline, CDR1 SGHAT and CDR2 FQNNGV. There are 16 residues in the CDR3. Germline trimming cut 5 bases from V and 2 bases from J; bases unmatched to any gene: 6. The CDR3 is CASSIFSGRDTDTQYF. DNA of the CDR3: TGTGCCAGCAGCATCTTTAGCGGGAGGGACACAGATACGCAGTATTTT. Using reference TRBV11-2 and TRBJ2-3 for the parts outside the CDR3, the full variable domain is EAGVAQSPRYKIIEKRQSVAFWCNPISGHATLYWYQQILGQGPKLLIQFQNNGVVDDSQLPKDRFSAERLKGVDSTLKIQPAKLEDSAVYLCASSIFSGRDTDTQYFGPGTRLTVL.

The J gene is TRBJ2-3, the V gene TRBV7-6; 7 nucleotides match TRBD2. The CDR3 sequence is 17 residues long. CDR1 SGHVS and CDR2 FNYEAQ come from the germline V gene. The V and J ends lost 5 bases and 2 bases, in that order; junction bases with no gene match: 13. In DNA form, the CDR3 reads TGTGCCAGCAGCCTCCGGGGAGCGGGACTCCTCACAGATACGCAGTATTTT. This gives the protein CASSLRGAGLLTDTQYF.

This sequence joins TRBV6-1 and TRBJ2-7; TRBD2 aligns across 10 bases. CDR3 length: 16 amino acids. Germline values: CDR1 MNHNS, CDR2 SASEGT. The junction had 10 bases not matched to a gene; V was cut back by 3 bases and J by 5 bases. The CDR3 loop is CASSDLAGASFNEQYF. For the CDR3, the DNA is TGTGCCAGCAGTGATCTAGCGGGAGCCTCATTTAACGAGCAGTACTTC.

Only one count was recorded for this clone. The CDR3: CASSQDREWTEAFF. The CDR3 bases are TGCGCCAGCAGCCAAGATAGGGAATGGACTGAAGCTTTCTTT. V usage is TRBV4-3 and J usage is TRBJ1-1, with no clear D. The ends were cut back, 0 bases at V and 5 bases at J, with 10 bases in the middle. Germline CDR1 LGHNA, CDR2 YSLEER. The CDR3 loop spans 14 amino acids.

This chain connects TRBV10-3 to TRBJ2-2; D ambiguous. Between the trimmed V and J ends, which lost 3 bases and 0 bases, there was a span of 11 bases. This CDR3 spans 16 amino acids. Germline assignment: CDR1 ENHRY and CDR2 SYGVKD. The CDR3 DNA reads TGTGCCATCAGTGAAATTCGACACCCGAACACCGGGGAGCTGTTTTTT. Translation: CAISEIRHPNTGELFF.

The chain couples TRBV18 to TRBJ1-5; 7 nucleotides align to TRBD1. In germline, CDR1 is KGHSH, CDR2 LQKENI. The ends lost 5 bases at V and 8 bases at J; junction bases unmatched: 6. CDR3 length equals 13 residues. CDR3 in DNA: TGTGCCAGCTCAGGGAGGGGGCAGGAGCCCCAGCATTTT. It specifies CASSGRGQEPQHF.

Here the CDR3 DNA reads TGCGCCAGCACACCACAGGGGCAGGGCACCGGGGAGCTGTTTTTT. Its protein is CASTPQGQGTGELFF. This sequence joins TRBV5-1 and TRBJ2-2; 7 nucleotides align to TRBD1. Germline V gene sequence: CDR1 SGHRS, CDR2 YFSETQ. V shed 6 bases, J shed 4 bases, and the junction held 9 bases outside the gene matches. This CDR3 contains 15 residues.

The rearrangement links TRBV29-1 to TRBJ1-2; perhaps TRBD1 as D (6 bases). Deletions cut 0 bases from V and 2 bases from J, with 22 bases between. CDR3 size: 18 residues. CDR1 and CDR2 from the germline V gene are SQVTM and ANQGSEA. The CDR3 nucleotides are TGCAGCGTTGAAGAAGGAGGGGGGGAGCCTAACTTCAACTATGGCTACACCTTC. It encodes CSVEEGGGEPNFNYGYTF.

The CDR3 spells CASSEPTGAPSKAFF. CDR3 sequence (DNA): TGTGCCAGCAGTGAACCAACAGGAGCACCCTCGAAAGCTTTCTTT. The V call is TRBV2, the J call TRBJ1-1, with D maybe TRBD1 (5 bases). Germline CDR1 reads SNHLY; CDR2 reads FYNNEI. V was clipped by 2 bases and J by 9 bases, with 19 bases between them. This CDR3 has 15 amino acids.

The chain has TRBV20-1 and TRBJ1-5; possible D gene TRBD1, 5 bases. Germline CDR1 reads DFQATT; CDR2 reads SNEGSKA (reference sequence). This CDR3 is 14 amino acids long. Trimming stripped 3 bases from V and 2 bases from J, with 11 bases between. This CDR3 is CSASRDAGNQPQHF. The CDR3 DNA is TGCAGTGCTAGTAGGGACGCCGGCAATCAGCCCCAGCATTTT.

As regards this clone: This sample includes further DNA sequences coding for the same CDR3. The chain is built from TRBV7-9 and TRBJ2-5; 12 bases fit TRBD2. Per germline, CDR1 SEHNR and CDR2 FQNEAQ (reference sequence). The CDR3 contains 19 residues. Germline trimming cut 4 bases from V and 0 bases from J; bases unmatched to any gene: 12. CDR3 in amino acids: CASSYPASTSGRHQETQYF. As DNA, the CDR3 is TGTGCCAGCAGCTATCCGGCCTCTACTAGCGGGAGGCACCAAGAGACCCAGTACTTC.

V usage is TRBV6-6 and J usage is TRBJ2-7; D unclear. The CDR3 spans 13 residues. CDR1 is MNHNY, CDR2 SVGAGI, per germline (reference sequence). Trimming removed 3 bases at V and 4 bases at J, with 10 bases between. CDR3 sequence reads: CASSYKEGYEQYF. The CDR3 coding sequence is TGTGCCAGCAGTTATAAGGAAGGGTACGAGCAGTACTTC.

This clone was recorded once. This chain uses TRBV29-1 with TRBJ1-1; D is unresolved. Germline values: CDR1 SQVTM, CDR2 ANQGSEA. CDR3 length: 13 residues. V shed 4 bases and J shed 1 base, with 10 bases lying between them. DNA of the CDR3: TGCAGCGTTGGTTCAGGTCCGAACACTGAAGCTTTCTTT. It specifies CSVGSGPNTEAFF.

The chain joins TRBV7-2 to TRBJ2-1; D unclear. The CDR3 is 13 amino acids. Trimming cost V 5 bases and J 4 bases, with 9 bases left between them. Germline CDR1 reads SGHTA; CDR2 reads FQGNSA. The CDR3 reads CASSVTPYNEQFF. The CDR3 DNA reads as TGTGCCAGCAGCGTGACACCTTACAATGAGCAGTTCTTC.

The chain has TRBV28 and TRBJ2-5; TRBD1 agrees at 7 bases. Germline lookup yields CDR1 MDHEN and CDR2 SYDVKM. After removal of 4 bases from V and 3 bases from J, the junction contained 2 bases not matched to a gene. This CDR3 comprises 13 residues. The CDR3 nucleotides are TGTGCCAGCAGTTGGGACAGTAAAGAGACCCAGTACTTC. Amino acid sequence: CASSWDSKETQYF. Combining the CDR3 with reference TRBV28 and TRBJ2-5 gives the whole variable domain DVKVTQSSRYLVKRTGEKVFLECVQDMDHENMFWYRQDPGLGLRLIYFSYDVKMKEKGDIPEGYSVSREKKERFSLILESASTNQTSMYLCASSWDSKETQYFGPGTRLLVL.

This chain joins TRBV28 and TRBJ2-1; 9 nucleotides line up with TRBD2. Germline CDR1 and CDR2: MDHEN and SYDVKM. Germline trimming cut 3 bases from V and 5 bases from J; bases unmatched to any gene: 2. CDR3 size: 14 residues. The CDR3 protein is CASSFSGGNNEQFF. The CDR3 bases are TGTGCCAGCAGTTTTAGCGGGGGAAACAATGAGCAGTTCTTC.

The chain couples TRBV3-1 (or the pseudogene TRBV3-2) to TRBJ2-5, with TRBD1 matching over 9 bases. The CDR3 runs 18 residues. Looked up from germline, CDR1 is LGHDT and CDR2 is YNNKEL (reference sequence). Trimming cost V 4 bases and J 4 bases; bases outside gene matches: 16. The CDR3 DNA reads TGTGCCAGCAGCCCACTACAAGACAGGGGGGTTGAACTAGAGACCCAGTACTTC. This translates into CASSPLQDRGVELETQYF.